This T cell receptor beta chain was found in a study of blood T cell repertoires in COVID-19. Study in general: Spain, Italy and the United States supplied samples that represented acute and convalescent COVID-19. Sample material is recorded as cDNA or gDNA derived from T cells, B-cell-depleted T cells, or PBMCs.

Per the original data handling: Cell counts per sample came from amplifying reference gene primers. Assay: immunoSEQ multiplex PCR; the TCRdb copy retains only in-frame clones and omits some. That table gives V, J and clone size, and the DNA gave D and trimming. The table lists 180,000 or so clones, 88% of them singletons, with approximately 1.5% in the top ten. Germline CDR1 is LNHNV and CDR2 is YYDKDF (reference sequence). The CDR3 is made up of 14 amino acids. V lost 0 bases and J 8 bases, leaving 13 bases between the germline ends. The chain combines TRBV15 with TRBJ1-2; D is ambiguous. The sequence came from a man between 18 and 29 years old with active or convalescent COVID-19. The sample taken for sequencing was peripheral blood. CDR3 sequence: CATSRDKAVEGYTF. The CDR3 DNA reads as TGTGCCACCAGCAGAGATAAGGCGGTGGAGGGCTACACCTTC.